Listed below are T cell receptor beta chains from one sample, sequenced in a study of T cell responses to AZD1222 COVID-19 vaccine. The table came from immunoSEQ multiplex PCR; TCRdb's copy has only in-frame clones and leaves some out. Counted here are around 100,000 clones, 88% occurring once; the ten biggest clones make up roughly 21%. The material was peripheral blood, obtained on day 0 of AZD1222 vaccination. These receptors came from an adult in good health. The CDR3 runs from the conserved cysteine through the conserved F or W. The order of the fields is V gene, clone size, J gene, D gene, CDR3 DNA, CDR3 protein. The D gene is left open where the match is weak. Clone size is not always given. Where it is, it says once, few, many or a class for expanded clones.

V gene: TRBV6-5; clone size: .; J gene: TRBJ1-1; D gene: .; CDR3 DNA: TGTGCCAGCAGTCCTCCGGGGGGAGAAGCTTTCTTT; CDR3 protein: CASSPPGGEAFF
V gene: TRBV9; clone size: .; J gene: TRBJ1-3; D gene: .; CDR3 DNA: TGTGCCAGCAGCGTAGGGATTGATGGAAACACCATATATTTT; CDR3 protein: CASSVGIDGNTIYF
V gene: TRBV5-8; clone size: .; J gene: TRBJ1-5; D gene: TRBD1; CDR3 DNA: TGTGCCAGCAGCTTGGGGGACAGTGAGAATCAGCCCCAGCATTTT; CDR3 protein: CASSLGDSENQPQHF
V gene: TRBV7-2; clone size: .; J gene: TRBJ2-7; D gene: .; CDR3 DNA: TGTGCCAGCAGCTTTGACAGGTCTTACTCCTACGAGCAGTACTTC; CDR3 protein: CASSFDRSYSYEQYF
V gene: TRBV20-1; clone size: .; J gene: TRBJ1-5; D gene: .; CDR3 DNA: TGCAGTGCTAGTACTGGGAGGCATCAGCCCCAGCATTTT; CDR3 protein: CSASTGRHQPQHF
V gene: TRBV6-6; clone size: .; J gene: TRBJ1-1; D gene: TRBD1; CDR3 DNA: TGTGCCAGCAGTTACTCCCTGGACAGGGTGGCTTTCTTT; CDR3 protein: CASSYSLDRVAFF
V gene: TRBV19; clone size: .; J gene: TRBJ1-2; D gene: TRBD1; CDR3 DNA: TGTGCCAGTAGTTTCCGGGGACAGATCTATGGCTACACCTTC; CDR3 protein: CASSFRGQIYGYTF
V gene: TRBV27; clone size: once; J gene: TRBJ2-7; D gene: .; CDR3 DNA: TGTGCCAGCAGTTTAGCCGGGGGAGCTGGTTTGGTCTACGAGCAGTACTTC; CDR3 protein: CASSLAGGAGLVYEQYF
V gene: TRBV19; clone size: .; J gene: TRBJ1-1; D gene: .; CDR3 DNA: TGTGCCAGTAGTATAAGGGGCGTCTTCACTGAAGCTTTCTTT; CDR3 protein: CASSIRGVFTEAFF
V gene: TRBV19; clone size: .; J gene: TRBJ1-2; D gene: TRBD1; CDR3 DNA: TGTGCCAGTAGTATTCTCGGGACAGGCCCCGAGTCAGGCTATGGCTACACCTTC; CDR3 protein: CASSILGTGPESGYGYTF
V gene: TRBV7-2; clone size: .; J gene: TRBJ1-1; D gene: .; CDR3 DNA: TGTGCCAGCAGCTTAGGGGCGGAGAACACTGAAGCTTTCTTT; CDR3 protein: CASSLGAENTEAFF
V gene: TRBV11-2; clone size: .; J gene: TRBJ1-6; D gene: .; CDR3 DNA: TGTGCCAGCAGCCCACGGATCACTCCCCTCCACTTT; CDR3 protein: CASSPRITPLHF
V gene: TRBV24-1; clone size: .; J gene: TRBJ1-6; D gene: .; CDR3 DNA: TGTGCCACCAGTGAGCGGGAAGAGGATTCACCCCTCCACTTT; CDR3 protein: CATSEREEDSPLHF
V gene: TRBV10-3; clone size: .; J gene: TRBJ1-1; D gene: TRBD1; CDR3 DNA: TGTGCCATCAGTGACGGGACAGTCACTGAAGCTTTCTTT; CDR3 protein: CAISDGTVTEAFF
V gene: TRBV9; clone size: .; J gene: TRBJ1-3; D gene: .; CDR3 DNA: TGTGCCAGCAGCTTGGGACACATCCTCTCTGGAAACACCATATATTTT; CDR3 protein: CASSLGHILSGNTIYF
V gene: TRBV20-1; clone size: .; J gene: TRBJ1-2; D gene: .; CDR3 DNA: TGCAGTGTTCGGTCGGGCAGTGGCTACACCTTC; CDR3 protein: CSVRSGSGYTF
V gene: TRBV5-1; clone size: .; J gene: TRBJ1-4; D gene: TRBD1; CDR3 DNA: TGCGCCAGCAGCAACCTCCCGGGACAGATAAATGAAAAACTGTTTTTT; CDR3 protein: CASSNLPGQINEKLFF
V gene: TRBV7-2; clone size: .; J gene: TRBJ2-7; D gene: TRBD1; CDR3 DNA: TGTGCCAGCAGCTTAGCCGGGACAGGGACCTACGAGCAGTACTTC; CDR3 protein: CASSLAGTGTYEQYF
V gene: TRBV7-2; clone size: .; J gene: TRBJ2-7; D gene: .; CDR3 DNA: TGTGCCAGCAGCTTTGCGGGGAGCTCCTACGAGCAGTACTTC; CDR3 protein: CASSFAGSSYEQYF
V gene: TRBV6-5; clone size: .; J gene: TRBJ2-1; D gene: .; CDR3 DNA: TGTGCCAGCAGTTACGGGTCTGGCGGTGAGCAGTTCTTC; CDR3 protein: CASSYGSGGEQFF
V gene: TRBV28; clone size: .; J gene: TRBJ2-3; D gene: TRBD2; CDR3 DNA: TGTGCCAGCACCCCACAAGGTAGCGGGAGTGGGCGCACAGATACGCAGTATTTT; CDR3 protein: CASTPQGSGSGRTDTQYF
V gene: TRBV2; clone size: once; J gene: TRBJ1-1; D gene: .; CDR3 DNA: TGTGCCAGCAGTCCCAACAGTTTTTTCAACACTGAAGCTTTCTTT; CDR3 protein: CASSPNSFFNTEAFF
V gene: TRBV7-3; clone size: .; J gene: TRBJ2-7; D gene: TRBD2; CDR3 DNA: TGTGCCAGCAGCTTAAAGGCGGGAGGCGACCTCTCCTACGAGCAGTACTTC; CDR3 protein: CASSLKAGGDLSYEQYF
V gene: TRBV5-4; clone size: .; J gene: TRBJ2-3; D gene: TRBD1; CDR3 DNA: TGTGCCAGCAGCCCGATAAACAGGGGGGCAGATACGCAGTATTTT; CDR3 protein: CASSPINRGADTQYF
V gene: TRBV11-2; clone size: .; J gene: TRBJ1-5; D gene: .; CDR3 DNA: TGTGCCAGCAGCCTACTAGACGGTCGGGGGCCCCAGCATTTT; CDR3 protein: CASSLLDGRGPQHF
V gene: TRBV5-1; clone size: .; J gene: TRBJ1-6; D gene: .; CDR3 DNA: TGCGCCAGCAGCTTGGAAGGGGCTATTTCTTCACCCCTCCACTTT; CDR3 protein: CASSLEGAISSPLHF
V gene: TRBV7-9; clone size: .; J gene: TRBJ1-3; D gene: .; CDR3 DNA: TGTGCCAGCAGCGCACCAGGAGGATCGTCTGGAAACACCATATATTTT; CDR3 protein: CASSAPGGSSGNTIYF
V gene: TRBV7-2; clone size: once; J gene: TRBJ1-4; D gene: .; CDR3 DNA: TGTGCCAGCAGCATTATCCACAGTCCTAATGAAAAACTGTTTTTT; CDR3 protein: CASSIIHSPNEKLFF
V gene: TRBV6-4; clone size: .; J gene: TRBJ2-1; D gene: TRBD2; CDR3 DNA: TGTGCCAGCAGTGACTCCTCGGGGCTAGCGGGGATAAAAGAGCAGTTCTTC; CDR3 protein: CASSDSSGLAGIKEQFF
V gene: TRBV29-1; clone size: .; J gene: TRBJ2-7; D gene: .; CDR3 DNA: TGCAGCGTTGAATCGGACACTAGCTACGAGCAGTACTTC; CDR3 protein: CSVESDTSYEQYF
V gene: TRBV18; clone size: .; J gene: TRBJ1-2; D gene: .; CDR3 DNA: TGTGCCAGCTCACCGCCCGGGGTGATTTCTTCGGGCTACACCTTC; CDR3 protein: CASSPPGVISSGYTF
V gene: TRBV7-9; clone size: .; J gene: TRBJ1-5; D gene: TRBD1; CDR3 DNA: TGTGCCAGCAGCTGGACAGGGGGCGGAGGCAATCAGCCCCAGCATTTT; CDR3 protein: CASSWTGGGGNQPQHF
V gene: TRBV28; clone size: once; J gene: TRBJ1-5; D gene: .; CDR3 DNA: TGTGCCAGCAGTCCTCCCGACAGTACTCTTAGCAATCAGCCCCAGCATTTT; CDR3 protein: CASSPPDSTLSNQPQHF
V gene: TRBV5-4; clone size: few; J gene: TRBJ2-7; D gene: .; CDR3 DNA: TGTGCCGTCGACCGGGCCAGCGGTGGAGAGCAGTACTTC; CDR3 protein: CAVDRASGGEQYF
V gene: TRBV5-1; clone size: .; J gene: TRBJ2-1; D gene: TRBD2; CDR3 DNA: TGCGCCAGCAGCCTTCCTAGCGGGGGGAATGAGCAGTTCTTC; CDR3 protein: CASSLPSGGNEQFF
V gene: TRBV6-2/TRBV6-3; clone size: .; J gene: TRBJ1-2; D gene: TRBD1; CDR3 DNA: TGTGCCAGCAGTCACCCGACAGGGAACTATGGCTACACCTTC; CDR3 protein: CASSHPTGNYGYTF
V gene: TRBV7-6; clone size: .; J gene: TRBJ2-5; D gene: .; CDR3 DNA: TGTGCCAGCGGCCTCGAGGGACACCACCAAGAGACCCAGTACTTC; CDR3 protein: CASGLEGHHQETQYF
V gene: TRBV12-5; clone size: .; J gene: TRBJ1-5; D gene: TRBD1; CDR3 DNA: TGTGCTAGTGCTACTCAGGGGGTCGAGACGCCCCAGCATTTT; CDR3 protein: CASATQGVETPQHF
V gene: TRBV7-9; clone size: .; J gene: TRBJ1-1; D gene: TRBD1; CDR3 DNA: TGTGCCAGCACCCGGAGACAGGGATCGAACACTGAAGCTTTCTTT; CDR3 protein: CASTRRQGSNTEAFF
V gene: TRBV6-5; clone size: .; J gene: TRBJ1-2; D gene: TRBD1; CDR3 DNA: TGTGCCAGCAGCTTACAGGGGACGCGGGGCTACACCTTC; CDR3 protein: CASSLQGTRGYTF
V gene: TRBV7-2; clone size: once; J gene: TRBJ1-2; D gene: .; CDR3 DNA: TGTGCCAGCAGCTCAAACCTGGGGGCTAACTATGGCTACACCTTC; CDR3 protein: CASSSNLGANYGYTF
V gene: TRBV7-2; clone size: .; J gene: TRBJ1-2; D gene: .; CDR3 DNA: TGTGCCAGCAGCACCGCCGGGGGCTATGGCTACACCTTC; CDR3 protein: CASSTAGGYGYTF
V gene: TRBV6-5; clone size: .; J gene: TRBJ1-3; D gene: TRBD1; CDR3 DNA: TGTGCCAGCAGTCGCACAGGGGGCGGTGGAAACACCATATATTTT; CDR3 protein: CASSRTGGGGNTIYF
V gene: TRBV29-1; clone size: .; J gene: TRBJ2-2; D gene: .; CDR3 DNA: TGCAGCGTTGTTCTTGGGCAGAGGGGTGGCGGGGAGCTGTTTTTT; CDR3 protein: CSVVLGQRGGGELFF
V gene: TRBV13; clone size: .; J gene: TRBJ2-7; D gene: .; CDR3 DNA: TGTGCCAGCAGCTTAGTGGTCAACTCCTACGAGCAGTACTTC; CDR3 protein: CASSLVVNSYEQYF
V gene: TRBV7-9; clone size: .; J gene: TRBJ1-2; D gene: .; CDR3 DNA: TGTGCCAGCAGCTTAGAAACAGGGATACACACCTTC; CDR3 protein: CASSLETGIHTF
V gene: TRBV5-1; clone size: .; J gene: TRBJ2-1; D gene: TRBD2; CDR3 DNA: TGCGCCAGCAGGTCCGGGACTAGCGGCCACAATGAGCAGTTCTTC; CDR3 protein: CASRSGTSGHNEQFF
V gene: TRBV5-1; clone size: once; J gene: TRBJ2-7; D gene: .; CDR3 DNA: TGCGCCAGCAGCTTGAGTTCCGGATCGGGCGAGCAGTACTTC; CDR3 protein: CASSLSSGSGEQYF
V gene: TRBV19; clone size: once; J gene: TRBJ1-1; D gene: TRBD1; CDR3 DNA: TGTGCCGCGGGACAGTGGAACACTGAAGCTTTCTTT; CDR3 protein: CAAGQWNTEAFF
V gene: TRBV5-1; clone size: .; J gene: TRBJ1-1; D gene: TRBD1; CDR3 DNA: TGCGCCAGCTCCTTAATCCCTGGGACAGTCGGAAACTCCGAAGCTTTCTTT; CDR3 protein: CASSLIPGTVGNSEAFF
V gene: TRBV7-2; clone size: .; J gene: TRBJ2-4; D gene: .; CDR3 DNA: TGTGCCAGCAGCTTAGCGCGTACCTTGGACATTCAGTACTTC; CDR3 protein: CASSLARTLDIQYF
V gene: TRBV9; clone size: .; J gene: TRBJ1-6; D gene: .; CDR3 DNA: TGTGCCAGCAGCGGAGGACCGGGGTTCCGGAATTCACCCCTCCACTTT; CDR3 protein: CASSGGPGFRNSPLHF
V gene: TRBV3-1/TRBV3-2; clone size: .; J gene: TRBJ2-1; D gene: TRBD2; CDR3 DNA: TGTGCCAGCAGCCGCCCCCGGACTAGCGGGGGGTACAATGAGCAGTTCTTC; CDR3 protein: CASSRPRTSGGYNEQFF
V gene: TRBV7-2; clone size: .; J gene: TRBJ2-1; D gene: TRBD2; CDR3 DNA: TGTGCCAGCAGCGACACCGGGACTAGAAACAATGAGCAGTTCTTC; CDR3 protein: CASSDTGTRNNEQFF
V gene: TRBV28; clone size: .; J gene: TRBJ1-5; D gene: .; CDR3 DNA: TGTGCCAGCAGTTTTCTCGACACCCATAGCAATCAGCCCCAGCATTTT; CDR3 protein: CASSFLDTHSNQPQHF
V gene: TRBV6-8; clone size: .; J gene: TRBJ1-4; D gene: TRBD1; CDR3 DNA: TGTGCCAGCAGGGGGACAGGGGCGCGAGAAAAACTGTTTTTT; CDR3 protein: CASRGTGAREKLFF
V gene: TRBV6-2/TRBV6-3; clone size: .; J gene: TRBJ2-3; D gene: TRBD2; CDR3 DNA: TGTGCCAGCAGTACGGGACTAGCGGGAGCAGATACGCAGTATTTT; CDR3 protein: CASSTGLAGADTQYF
V gene: TRBV12-5; clone size: .; J gene: TRBJ1-5; D gene: .; CDR3 DNA: TGTGCTAGTGGTTTCGGACACAATAGCAATCAGCCCCAGCATTTT; CDR3 protein: CASGFGHNSNQPQHF